This T cell receptor (beta chain) was identified in a study of T-cell reconstitution after alpha-beta-depleted transplantation in children. Study conclusions and caveats: Several hundred rapidly expanded clones from non-depleted graft cells reportedly supplied alpha-beta T cells about two months post-transplant. T-cell numbers and diversity one year post-transplant derived largely from freshly generated T cells.

Trimming took 3 bases from V and 2 from J, leaving 27 bases between them. CDR1 is MDHEN, CDR2 SYDVKM, per germline. The CDR3 totals 20 residues. Library preparation (for TCRbeta) was performed with unique molecular identifiers. TCRdb analysed the PCR reads with MiXCR anew, one entry per CDR3 protein. The repertoire consists of 200,000 or so distinct CDR3 sequences, with approximately 6% occurring once and the leading ten covering around 4.3%. This clonotype was seen ten or more times. Its matching antigen is unknown. V usage is TRBV28 and J usage is TRBJ2-3; TRBD1 is a possible D gene (6 bases). The clonotype originates from a girl under two years old with combined immunodeficiency, due to receive a stem cell transplant. This material consisted of PBMCs, taken before TCRalphabeta/CD19-depleted stem cell transplant. The CDR3 nucleotides are TGTGCCAGCAGTTTTTGCTGGGGACACAGGACGGGAAGGGCCACAGATACGCAGTATTTT. Its translation: CASSFCWGHRTGRATDTQYF.